This TCR beta chain was observed in a study of shared clonotypes between healthy human individuals. Whole-study results and caveats: The study sampled only blood, and tissue repertoires likely differ. Roughly 4.7% was the fraction of naive CD4 clonotypes found shared across four donors.

The naive CD8 population came from CD45RO-negative cells selected for CCR7, without terminally differentiated effector memory CD45RA+ cells. Healthy adults negative for HIV, lacking recent acute infections or vaccinations, served as donors. Turning to this clone: Its matching antigen is unknown.

Per the authors' pipeline: Junction-only immunoSEQ sequences carried no quality scores, so filtering differed. TCRdb's table, derived via immunoSEQ multiplex PCR, lists solely in-frame clones and lacks some. The DNA was the basis for D and trimming; V, J and clone size are from that table. The sample includes approximately 810,000 clones, around 93% of them seen just once. Sequencing input: naive CD8+ T cells sorted from blood. The receptor was isolated from a man between 25 and 39 years old in good health.

The CDR3 loop reads CASSQTGLNHGEQYF. In nucleotides, the CDR3 is TGTGCCAGTAGCCAGACAGGGCTTAATCACGGCGAGCAGTACTTC. V usage is TRBV19 and J usage is TRBJ2-7; TRBD1 agrees at 7 bases. V lost 6 bases and J lost 6; bases outside the gene matches: 14. The CDR3 contains 15 residues. Germline-derived CDR1 and CDR2 are LNHDA and SQIVND (reference sequence).